This T cell receptor beta chain is drawn from a study of blood T cell repertoires in COVID-19. About the study: COVID-19 samples, acute and convalescent, were from the United States, Italy and Spain.

Repertoires were generated with immunoSEQ multiplex PCR, while TCRdb's copy carries only in-frame clones and drops some. The sample carries roughly 500,000 clones, roughly 89% recorded once. Enrolled during active infection, Seattle patients were then followed longitudinally. There are 12 residues in the CDR3. The germline gives CDR1 SNHLY, CDR2 FYNNEI. V was cut by 9 bases and J by 0 bases, with 7 bases left in between. This rearrangement joins TRBV2 to TRBJ2-3; D call uncertain. This clonotype was sampled from a man between 18 and 29 years old with COVID-19, enrolled during active disease. Sequencing was done on a sample of peripheral blood. CDR3 sequence reads: CASQSSTDTQYF. The DNA for the CDR3 is TGTGCCAGTCAGTCTAGCACAGATACGCAGTATTTT.